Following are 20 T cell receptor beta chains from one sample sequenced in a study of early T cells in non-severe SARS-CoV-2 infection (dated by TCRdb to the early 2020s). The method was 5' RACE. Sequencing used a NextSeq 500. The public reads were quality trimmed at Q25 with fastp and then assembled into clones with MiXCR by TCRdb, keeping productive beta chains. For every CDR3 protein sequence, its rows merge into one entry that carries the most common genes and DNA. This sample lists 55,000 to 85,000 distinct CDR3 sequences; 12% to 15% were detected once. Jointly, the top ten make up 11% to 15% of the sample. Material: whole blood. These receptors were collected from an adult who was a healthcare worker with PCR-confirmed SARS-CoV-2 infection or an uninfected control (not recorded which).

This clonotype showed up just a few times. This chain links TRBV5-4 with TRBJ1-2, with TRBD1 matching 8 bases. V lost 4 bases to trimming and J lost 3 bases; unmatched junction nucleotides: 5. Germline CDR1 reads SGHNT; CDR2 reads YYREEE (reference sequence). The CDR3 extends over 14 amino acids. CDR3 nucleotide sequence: TGTGCCAGCAGCACCGAGACAGGGGACTATGGCTACACCTTC. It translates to CASSTETGDYGYTF.

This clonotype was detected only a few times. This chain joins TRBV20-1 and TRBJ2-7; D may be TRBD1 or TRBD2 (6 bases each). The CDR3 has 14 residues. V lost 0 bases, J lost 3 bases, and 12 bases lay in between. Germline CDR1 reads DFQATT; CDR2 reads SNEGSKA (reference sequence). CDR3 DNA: TGCAGTGCTAGAGATTCGGGGGCCGTCTACGAGCAGTACTTC. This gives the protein CSARDSGAVYEQYF.

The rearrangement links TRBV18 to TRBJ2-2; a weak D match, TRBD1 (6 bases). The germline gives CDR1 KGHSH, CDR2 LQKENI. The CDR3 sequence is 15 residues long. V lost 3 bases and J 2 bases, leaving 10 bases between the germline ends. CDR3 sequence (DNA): TGTGCCAGCTCACCTTGGACAGAAAACACCGGGGAGCTGTTTTTT. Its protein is CASSPWTENTGELFF.

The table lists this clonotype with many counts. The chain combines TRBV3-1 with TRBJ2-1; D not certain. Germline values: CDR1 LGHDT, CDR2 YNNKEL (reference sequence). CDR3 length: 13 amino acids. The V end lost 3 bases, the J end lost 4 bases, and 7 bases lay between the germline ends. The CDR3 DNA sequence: TGTGCCAGCAGCCACGCAAGTTACAATGAGCAGTTCTTC. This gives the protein CASSHASYNEQFF.

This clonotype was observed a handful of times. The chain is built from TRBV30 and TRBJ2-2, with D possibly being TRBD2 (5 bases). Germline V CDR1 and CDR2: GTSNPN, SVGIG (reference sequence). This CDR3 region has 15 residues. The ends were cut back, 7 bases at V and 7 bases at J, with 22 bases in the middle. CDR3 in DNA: TGTGCCTTGACGGGCCCTGCTTGGGGAGTCGGGGAGCTGTTTTTT. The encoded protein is CALTGPAWGVGELFF. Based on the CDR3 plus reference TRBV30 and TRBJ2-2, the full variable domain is SQTIHQWPATLVQPVGSPLSLECTVEGTSNPNLYWYRQAAGRGLQLLFYSVGIGQISSEVPQNLSASRPQDRQFILSSKKLLLSDSGFYLCALTGPAWGVGELFFGEGSRLTVL.

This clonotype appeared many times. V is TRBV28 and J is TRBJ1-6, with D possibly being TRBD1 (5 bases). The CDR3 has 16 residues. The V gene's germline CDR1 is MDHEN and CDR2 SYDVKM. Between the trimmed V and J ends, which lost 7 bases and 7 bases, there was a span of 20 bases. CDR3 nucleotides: TGTGCCAGCACCTCCCCTGGGGGGGTGAGGAATTCACCCCTCCACTTT. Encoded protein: CASTSPGGVRNSPLHF.

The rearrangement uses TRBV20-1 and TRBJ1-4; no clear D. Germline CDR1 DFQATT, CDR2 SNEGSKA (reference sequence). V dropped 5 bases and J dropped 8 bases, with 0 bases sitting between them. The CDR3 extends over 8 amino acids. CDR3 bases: TGCAGTGCTGAAAAACTGTTTTTT. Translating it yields CSAEKLFF.

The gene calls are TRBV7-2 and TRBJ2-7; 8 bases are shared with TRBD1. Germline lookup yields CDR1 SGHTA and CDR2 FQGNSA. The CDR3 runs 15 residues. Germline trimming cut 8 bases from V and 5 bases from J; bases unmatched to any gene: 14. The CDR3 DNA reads TGTGCCAGCGCAAAGGCAGGGGGCACATCGGACGAGCAGTACTTC. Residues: CASAKAGGTSDEQYF.

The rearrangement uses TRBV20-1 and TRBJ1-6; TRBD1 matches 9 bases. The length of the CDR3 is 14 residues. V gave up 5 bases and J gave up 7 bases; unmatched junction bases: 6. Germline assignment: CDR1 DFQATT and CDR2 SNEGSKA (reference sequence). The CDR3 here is CSARRGQGNSPLHF. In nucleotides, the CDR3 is TGCAGTGCTCGCAGGGGACAGGGCAATTCACCCCTCCACTTT.

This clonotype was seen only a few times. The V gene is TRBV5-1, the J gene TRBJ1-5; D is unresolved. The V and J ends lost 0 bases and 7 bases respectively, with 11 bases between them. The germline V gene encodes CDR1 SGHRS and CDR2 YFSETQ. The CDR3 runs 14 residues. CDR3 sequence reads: CASSLDGRGQPQHF. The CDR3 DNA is TGCGCCAGCAGCTTGGATGGGCGCGGACAGCCCCAGCATTTT.

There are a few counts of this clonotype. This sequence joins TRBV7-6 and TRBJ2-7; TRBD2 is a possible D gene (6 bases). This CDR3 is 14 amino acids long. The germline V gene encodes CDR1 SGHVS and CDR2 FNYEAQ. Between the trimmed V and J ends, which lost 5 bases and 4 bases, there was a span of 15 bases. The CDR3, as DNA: TGTGCCAGCAGCCGGAGGGCCTCCGGTTACGAGCAGTACTTC. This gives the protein CASSRRASGYEQYF.

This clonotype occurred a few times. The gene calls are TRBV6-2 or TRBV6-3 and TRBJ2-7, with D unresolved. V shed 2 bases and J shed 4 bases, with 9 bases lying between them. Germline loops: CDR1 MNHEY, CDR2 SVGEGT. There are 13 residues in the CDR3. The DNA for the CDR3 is TGTGCCAGCAGTTACGCTGGCACTTACGAGCAGTACTTC. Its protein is CASSYAGTYEQYF.

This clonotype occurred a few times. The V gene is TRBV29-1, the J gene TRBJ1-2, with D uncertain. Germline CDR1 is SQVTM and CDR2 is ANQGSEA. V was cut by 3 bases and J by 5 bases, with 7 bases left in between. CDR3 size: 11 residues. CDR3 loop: CSVEVSYGYTF. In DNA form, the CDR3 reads TGCAGCGTTGAGGTGTCTTATGGCTACACCTTC.

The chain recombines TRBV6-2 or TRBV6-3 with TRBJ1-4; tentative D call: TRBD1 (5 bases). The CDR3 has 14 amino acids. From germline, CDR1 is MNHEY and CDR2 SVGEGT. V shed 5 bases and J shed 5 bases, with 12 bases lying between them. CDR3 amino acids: CASSTGTENEKLFF. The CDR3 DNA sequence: TGTGCCAGCAGTACCGGGACGGAGAATGAAAAACTGTTTTTT.

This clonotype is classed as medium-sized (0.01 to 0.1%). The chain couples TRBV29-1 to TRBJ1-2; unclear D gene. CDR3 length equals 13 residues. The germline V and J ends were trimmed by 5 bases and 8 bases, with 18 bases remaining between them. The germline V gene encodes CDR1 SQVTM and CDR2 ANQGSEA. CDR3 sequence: CSVKTWHDGGYTF. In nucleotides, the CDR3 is TGCAGCGTTAAAACTTGGCACGACGGAGGCTACACCTTC.

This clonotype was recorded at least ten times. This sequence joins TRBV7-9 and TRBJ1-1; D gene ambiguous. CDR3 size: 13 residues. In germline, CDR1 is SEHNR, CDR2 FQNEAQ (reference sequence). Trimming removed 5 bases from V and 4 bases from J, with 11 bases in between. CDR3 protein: CASSRTEATEAFF. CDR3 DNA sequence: TGTGCCAGCAGCCGAACGGAGGCCACTGAAGCTTTCTTT.

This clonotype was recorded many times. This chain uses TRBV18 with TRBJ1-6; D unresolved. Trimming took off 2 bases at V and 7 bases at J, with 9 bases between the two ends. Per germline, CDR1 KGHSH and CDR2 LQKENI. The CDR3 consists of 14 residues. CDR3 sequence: CASSPTTVNSPLHF. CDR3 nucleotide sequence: TGTGCCAGCTCACCAACTACCGTAAATTCACCCCTCCACTTT.

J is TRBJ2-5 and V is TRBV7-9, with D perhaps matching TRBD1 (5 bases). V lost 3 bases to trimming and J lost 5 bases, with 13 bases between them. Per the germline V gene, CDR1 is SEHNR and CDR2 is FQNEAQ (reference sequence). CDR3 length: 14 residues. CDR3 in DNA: TGTGCCAGCAGCTTCCCAGGGTTGGGGGAGACCCAGTACTTC. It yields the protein CASSFPGLGETQYF.

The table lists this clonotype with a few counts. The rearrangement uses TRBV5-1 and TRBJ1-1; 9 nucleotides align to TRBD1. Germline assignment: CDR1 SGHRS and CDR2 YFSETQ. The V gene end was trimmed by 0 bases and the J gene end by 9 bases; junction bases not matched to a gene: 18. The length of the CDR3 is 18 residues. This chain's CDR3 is CASSLAPGQGRTSFQAFF. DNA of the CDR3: TGCGCCAGCAGCTTGGCCCCGGGACAGGGACGCACGTCGTTCCAAGCTTTCTTT.

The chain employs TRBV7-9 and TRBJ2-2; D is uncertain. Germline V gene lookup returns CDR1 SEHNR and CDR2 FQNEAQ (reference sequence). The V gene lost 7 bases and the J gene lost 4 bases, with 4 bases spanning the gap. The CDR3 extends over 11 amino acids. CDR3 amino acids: CASTSTGELFF. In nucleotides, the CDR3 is TGTGCCAGCACAAGCACCGGGGAGCTGTTTTTT.